This entry describes one TCR beta chain. TCRdb keeps only in-frame clones here, not all; method: immunoSEQ multiplex PCR. Of just under 350,000 clones in the sample, 80% to 90% were seen once. This record comes from a study of blood T cell repertoires in COVID-19. About the research overall: Sources were T cells, B-cell-depleted T cells, or PBMCs; the material itself was cDNA or gDNA.

Seattle cases were enrolled at active infection and followed longitudinally. The source material was peripheral blood. The receptor comes from a woman aged 45-59 years with COVID-19, enrolled during active disease.

The CDR3 is CASSYTRNTEAFF. In DNA form, the CDR3 reads TGTGCCAGCAGCTATACTAGGAACACTGAAGCTTTCTTT. The chain recombines TRBV5-8 with TRBJ1-1; D gene ambiguous. CDR1 is SGHTS, CDR2 YDEGEE, per germline. The CDR3 length is 13 residues. V was trimmed by 3 bases and J by 1 base, leaving 7 bases between them.